This entry features one T cell receptor (beta chain) sequence. A read error may be the cause here, since a much bigger clone is one base away. This sample is part of a study of molecular identifiers for immune sequencing clone quantification. TCRdb used MiXCR to reprocess the PCR reads, holding one entry per CDR3 protein. The data contain over 300,000 distinct CDR3 sequences, roughly a quarter of them singletons. Germline loops: CDR1 SGHTA, CDR2 FQGNSA. There are 17 residues in the CDR3. Sorted cells numbering roughly 19,000 to 1,000,000, with 10%, 30% or 50% RNA, yielded the naive CD8 libraries. This receptor was identified in a human donor in good health. Some libraries in this study had Jurkat cell RNA spiked in. J is TRBJ2-1 and V is TRBV7-2; weak D call: TRBD2 (7 bases). The sample comprised naive CD8+ T cells from blood, with Jurkat cell RNA spiked in. Documented subset: FACS-sorted CD8+CD4-CCR7+CD45RA+ naive T cells. The CDR3 spells CASSQSGDMEFYDEQFF. The CDR3 bases are TGTGCCAGCAGTCAAAGCGGGGACATGGAATTCTACGATGAGCAGTTCTTC.